This T cell receptor beta chain was recovered during a study of PD-1 blockade in classical Hodgkin lymphoma. Broader study findings: Individuals initiating nivolumab under 1 year after ASCT were excluded. What caused the repertoire differences, perhaps disease activity or prior therapy, remains undefined.

TCRdb's copy holds only in-frame clones and misses some; the assay was immunoSEQ multiplex PCR. The sample consists of roughly 140,000 clones, about four fifths of them appearing once. Exposure to brentuximab vedotin varied, and each patient had relapsed following autologous stem cell transplantation. Best responses were complete response, partial response or progressive disease. With regard to this clone: The antigen remains undetermined.

Unmatched junction bases numbered 2, after V lost 5 bases and J lost 3 bases. Germline CDR1 reads LNHDA; CDR2 reads SQIVND (reference sequence). This CDR3 has 14 residues. Sample: peripheral blood mononuclear cells (PBMCs), taken before the second cycle of nivolumab. J is TRBJ2-2 and V is TRBV19; TRBD1 aligns across 8 bases. This sequence was found in a human donor with classical Hodgkin lymphoma. Written as DNA, the CDR3 is TGTGCCAGTAGTGTGACAGGGGACACCGGGGAGCTGTTTTTT. It yields the protein CASSVTGDTGELFF.